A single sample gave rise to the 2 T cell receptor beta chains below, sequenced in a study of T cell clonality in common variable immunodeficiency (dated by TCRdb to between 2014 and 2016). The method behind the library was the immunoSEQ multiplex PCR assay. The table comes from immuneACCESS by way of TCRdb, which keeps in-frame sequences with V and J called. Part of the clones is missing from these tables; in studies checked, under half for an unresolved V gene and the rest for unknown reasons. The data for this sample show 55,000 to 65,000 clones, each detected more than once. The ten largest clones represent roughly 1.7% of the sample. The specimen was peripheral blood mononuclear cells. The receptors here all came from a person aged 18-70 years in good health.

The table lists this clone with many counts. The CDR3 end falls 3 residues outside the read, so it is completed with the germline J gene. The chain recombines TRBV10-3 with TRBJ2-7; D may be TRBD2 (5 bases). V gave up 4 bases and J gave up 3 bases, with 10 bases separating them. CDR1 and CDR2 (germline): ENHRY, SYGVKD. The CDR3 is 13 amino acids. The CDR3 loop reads CAISGAGHYEQYF. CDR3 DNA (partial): TGTGCCATCAGTGGGGCGGGTCACTACGAG.

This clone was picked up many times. The CDR3 bases that were read are TGTGCCAGCAGTACTTACCCCACAGGGACAGAGACC. It yields the protein CASSTYPTGTET. The whole CDR3 sequence is CASSTYPTGTETQYF. The chain employs TRBV6-2 or TRBV6-3 and TRBJ2-5; D is possibly TRBD1 (6 bases). From the germline J gene comes the end of the CDR3, since the read stops 3 residues before it. Trimming pared 5 bases from V and 4 bases from J, leaving 17 bases between. The germline gives CDR1 MNHEY, CDR2 SVGEGT. The CDR3 contains 15 residues.